This passage covers 3 T cell receptor beta chains from one sample sequenced in a study of T cell repertoires in cytomegalovirus infection. TCRdb re-derived calls from the reads in MiXCR, one entry per CDR3 protein. The table records about 490,000 distinct CDR3 sequences, 15% to 20% of them present only once. What was sequenced was CD8+ T cells from PBMCs. These receptors were collected from a human donor in good health (CMV status not recorded). Some clones in this sample may be carry-over from other donors' samples.

This clonotype was counted between two and nine times. This chain links TRBV19 with TRBJ1-5; D not certain. Trimming took off 3 bases at V and 2 bases at J, with 14 bases between the two ends. Germline loops: CDR1 LNHDA, CDR2 SQIVND (reference sequence). This CDR3 contains 16 residues. CDR3 nucleotide sequence: TGTGCCAGTAGTATTAGGAGGGAATTGGGCAATCAGCCCCAGCATTTT. It translates to CASSIRRELGNQPQHF.

This clonotype occurred many times. The chain joins TRBV11-2 to TRBJ2-7, with TRBD1 matching 7 bases. Germline assignment: CDR1 SGHAT and CDR2 FQNNGV. V dropped 1 base and J dropped 3; count of bases not matched to a gene: 6. The CDR3 consists of 15 residues. The CDR3 DNA follows: TGTGCCAGCAGCTTAGGTGGGACAGAAGGCTACGAGCAGTACTTC. Translated: CASSLGGTEGYEQYF.

Note on this clonotype: A much larger clone sits a single nucleotide away, making a read error possible. This chain joins TRBV7-9 and TRBJ1-1; the D is unclear. The CDR3 contains 12 residues. CDR1 is SEHNR and CDR2 is FQNEAQ in the germline V gene (reference sequence). The CDR3 region has the DNA TGTGTCAGCAGCTATACGAACACTGAAGCTTTCTTT. Translation: CVSSYTNTEAFF.